These T cell receptor beta chains were read from a single sample in a study of cytomegalovirus exposure and HLA in healthy donors. TCRdb's copy holds only in-frame clones and misses some; the assay was immunoSEQ multiplex PCR. The table includes 110,000 to 150,000 clones, 73% detected once. Sequenced sample: PBMCs. Source of these receptors: a woman aged 40 to 50 in good health and CMV-seronegative. The CDR3 runs from the conserved cysteine through the conserved F or W. Fields, in order: CDR3 DNA, CDR3 protein, D gene, clone size, V gene, J gene. A D gene is named only where the DNA matches it firmly. Part of the rows lack a size; the others show once, few, many or a class for expanded clones.

TGTGCCAGTAGTACCCCTGGGACAGCCCACTATGGCTACACCTTC	CASSTPGTAHYGYTF	TRBD1	.	TRBV19	TRBJ1-2
TGTGCCAGTAGTATAACGGACAAACAGTTCTTC	CASSITDKQFF	.	.	TRBV19	TRBJ2-1
TGCAGCGTTTACATCAACACTGAAGCTTTCTTT	CSVYINTEAFF	.	few	TRBV29-1	TRBJ1-1
TGTGCCAGCAGCACTGCCGGACAGGGATGGGGTGAGGGCTACACCTTC	CASSTAGQGWGEGYTF	TRBD1	.	TRBV5-4	TRBJ1-2
TGTGCCAGCAGAAAGAGCGGGGGGGCCGATGAGCAGTTCTTC	CASRKSGGADEQFF	TRBD2	.	TRBV2	TRBJ2-1
TGTGCCAGCACAATCGACAGCGCTACCGGGGAGCTGTTTTTT	CASTIDSATGELFF	.	once	TRBV4-2	TRBJ2-2
TGTTCCAGCAGCCCGACAGTGTACCAAGAGACCCAGTACTTC	CSSSPTVYQETQYF	.	.	TRBV7-9	TRBJ2-5
TGTGCCAGCACTGTTGTTGTCTTC	CASTVVVF	.	.	TRBV6-1	TRBJ2-1
TGTGCCAGCAGCGTTCAGGCGCTAGCCAAAAACATTCAGTACTTC	CASSVQALAKNIQYF	.	.	TRBV7-2	TRBJ2-4
TGTGCCAGCAGCGACGTCGGAGGAGGCACTGAAGCTTTCTTT	CASSDVGGGTEAFF	.	few	TRBV6-1	TRBJ1-1